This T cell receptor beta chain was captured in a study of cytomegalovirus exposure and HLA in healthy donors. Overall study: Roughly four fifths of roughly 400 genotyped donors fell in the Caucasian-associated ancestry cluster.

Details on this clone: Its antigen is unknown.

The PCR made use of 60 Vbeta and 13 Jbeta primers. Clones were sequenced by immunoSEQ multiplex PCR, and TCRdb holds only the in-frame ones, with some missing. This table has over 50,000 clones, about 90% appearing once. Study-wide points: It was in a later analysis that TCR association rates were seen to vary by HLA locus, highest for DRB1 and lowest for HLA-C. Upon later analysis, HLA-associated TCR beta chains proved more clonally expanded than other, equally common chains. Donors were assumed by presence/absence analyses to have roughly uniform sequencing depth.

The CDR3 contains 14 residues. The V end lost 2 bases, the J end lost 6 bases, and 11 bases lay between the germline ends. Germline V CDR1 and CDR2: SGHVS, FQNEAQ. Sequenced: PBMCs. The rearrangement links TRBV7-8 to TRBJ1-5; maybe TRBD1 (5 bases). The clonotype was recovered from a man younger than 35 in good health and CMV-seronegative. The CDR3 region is CASSLLGLSQPQHF. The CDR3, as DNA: TGTGCCAGCAGCTTACTGGGACTGAGTCAGCCCCAGCATTTT.